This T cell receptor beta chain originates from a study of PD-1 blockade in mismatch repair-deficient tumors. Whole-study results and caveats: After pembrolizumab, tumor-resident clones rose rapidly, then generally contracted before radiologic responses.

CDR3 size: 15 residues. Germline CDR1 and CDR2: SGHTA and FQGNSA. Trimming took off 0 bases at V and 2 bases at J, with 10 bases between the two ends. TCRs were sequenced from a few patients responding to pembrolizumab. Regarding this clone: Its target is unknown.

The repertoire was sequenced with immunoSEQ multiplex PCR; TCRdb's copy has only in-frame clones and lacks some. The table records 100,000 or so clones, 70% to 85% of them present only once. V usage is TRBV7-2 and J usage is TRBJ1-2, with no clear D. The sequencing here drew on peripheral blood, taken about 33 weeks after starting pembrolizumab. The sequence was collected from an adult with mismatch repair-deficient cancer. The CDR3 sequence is CASSLAVVGNYGYTF. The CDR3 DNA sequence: TGTGCCAGCAGCTTAGCGGTCGTGGGGAACTATGGCTACACCTTC.